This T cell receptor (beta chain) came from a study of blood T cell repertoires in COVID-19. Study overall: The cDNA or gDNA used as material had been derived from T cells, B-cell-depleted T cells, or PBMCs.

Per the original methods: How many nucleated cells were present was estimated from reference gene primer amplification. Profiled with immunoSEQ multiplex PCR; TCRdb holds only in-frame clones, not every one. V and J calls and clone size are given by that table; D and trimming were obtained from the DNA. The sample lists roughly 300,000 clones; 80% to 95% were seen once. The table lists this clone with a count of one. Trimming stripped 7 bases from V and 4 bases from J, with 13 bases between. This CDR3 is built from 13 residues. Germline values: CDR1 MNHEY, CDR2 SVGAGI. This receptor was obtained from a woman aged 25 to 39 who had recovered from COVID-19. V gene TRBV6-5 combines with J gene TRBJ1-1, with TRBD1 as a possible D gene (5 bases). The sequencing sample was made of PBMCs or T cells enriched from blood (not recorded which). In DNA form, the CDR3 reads TGTGCCAGCACCCCGTCCGGGGGCACTGAAGCTTTCTTT. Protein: CASTPSGGTEAFF.